Sequencing of this T cell receptor (beta chain) was carried out in a study of CD8 T cells in Susac syndrome (dated by TCRdb to about 2019). About the full investigation: The study used repertoire sequencing to test whether antigen drove CD8+ T cell activation and differentiation in Susac syndrome. Here is what the overall study found, with its caveats: The study acknowledged that relatively few individuals were included in the TCR sequencing and HLA analysis.

V was cut back by 0 bases and J by 9 bases, leaving a gap of 7 bases between them. The CDR3 measures 12 amino acids from cysteine to phenylalanine. Only the CDR3 part of the read is kept: 36 bases, read in frame from the first base. The germline V gene (reference sequence) specifies SGHKS as CDR1 and YYEKEE as CDR2. RNA was extracted using the RNeasy kit, and roughly 0.5 to 1 ug of the RNA was reverse transcribed with random hexamers. The immunoSEQ multiplex PCR assay, which covers 54 Vbeta and 13 Jbeta segments, was used to amplify TCR beta CDR3 regions. To correct PCR amplification bias, a synthetic template baseline was used for both primer optimization and computational correction. Concerning the study's data processing: Reads were annotated to V, D and J genes per IMGT and analyzed with immunoSEQ Analyzer, keeping only productive sequences. Clonality was computed as one minus Shannon entropy normalized by log2 of the number of productive unique sequences. For each patient and control, public and private clones were evaluated within the 100 most prevalent clones. Susac-specific clones were defined as absent from healthy and MS cohorts, about 1,100 published viral clones and other ImmuneACCESS disease sequences. The public reads were run again by TCRdb, first through fastp at Q25 and then through MiXCR, and only productive beta chains were kept. One record per CDR3 amino acid sequence lists the most common genes and DNA. The V and J calls shown here were made by TCRdb, not taken from the authors' results. In all, the sample holds around 190,000 distinct CDR3 sequences, and about 95% of those were seen once. Of the sample, 0.1% is held by the ten largest clones.

With regard to this clonotype: Which antigen it targets is not known. The input lacks base qualities; no much larger clone sits a single base away.

Peripheral blood CD8+ and CD4+ T cells from healthy donors, Susac syndrome patients and multiple sclerosis patients were profiled by high-throughput TCR beta sequencing. Healthy donors were included as age- and sex-matched controls. Bulk CD8+ and CD4+ T cells were purified by magnetic negative isolation, while CD8+ TEMRA cells were enriched using FACS. Blood was collected in EDTA tubes and processed within 24 hours, with PBMCs isolated through density gradient centrifugation. PBMCs intended for TCR sequencing were frozen in liquid nitrogen and were later thawed in a 37 degrees C water bath. Purity of sorted or isolated CD4+, CD8+ and CD8+ TEMRA cells was at least 90%.

This TCR derives from a human donor in good health. Sequencing input: CD4+ T cells from PBMCs. This sequence uses TRBV5-5 and TRBJ1-5; TRBD1 might be the D gene, on 5 matching bases. The CDR3: CASSLAGWPQHF. The DNA sequence is as follows: TGTGCCAGCAGCTTGGCAGGGTGGCCCCAGCATTTT.